The 14 T cell receptor beta chains in this list originate from one sample, sequenced in a study of blood T cell repertoires in COVID-19. Clones were read by immunoSEQ multiplex PCR, and TCRdb kept only the in-frame ones, dropping some. The data hold around 200,000 clones, with roughly 89% observed a single time. Sequenced sample: peripheral blood. These receptor sequences come from a woman under 30 who had recovered from COVID-19.

The rearrangement links TRBV9 to TRBJ1-6, with no clear D. This CDR3 comprises 15 residues. Germline values: CDR1 SGDLS, CDR2 YYNGEE. Trimming stripped 0 bases from V and 10 bases from J, with 14 bases between. This CDR3 reads CASSVGDMGISPLHF. The DNA of the CDR3 is TGTGCCAGCAGCGTAGGAGACATGGGTATCTCACCCCTCCACTTT.

This chain joins TRBV29-1 and TRBJ1-1; D is possibly TRBD1 (5 bases). The V end lost 7 bases, the J end lost 0 bases, and 12 bases lay between the germline ends. CDR1 is SQVTM and CDR2 is ANQGSEA in the germline V gene. CDR3 length: 13 amino acids. The CDR3 DNA reads as TGCAGCGGGGTTATGGGGCTGAACACTGAAGCTTTCTTT. Protein sequence: CSGVMGLNTEAFF.

J is TRBJ1-2 and V is TRBV5-4, with D unresolved. V lost 1 base and J 0 bases, leaving 13 bases between the germline ends. The CDR3 consists of 16 residues. CDR1 and CDR2 (germline): SGHNT, YYREEE (reference sequence). The CDR3 is CASSLPVGRANYGYTF. The CDR3 DNA is TGTGCCAGCAGCTTGCCGGTGGGCAGAGCTAACTATGGCTACACCTTC.

The chain is built from TRBV19 and TRBJ1-5, with TRBD1 matching 10 bases. CDR1 LNHDA and CDR2 SQIVND come from the germline V gene (reference sequence). With V trimmed by 6 bases and J by 7 bases, 9 bases remained unmatched. The CDR3 length is 15 residues. The CDR3 region is CASSRGQGVNQPQHF. CDR3 sequence (DNA): TGTGCCAGTAGCCGAGGACAGGGGGTCAACCAGCCCCAGCATTTT.

The chain has TRBV7-9 and TRBJ1-4; 7 positions match TRBD1. Germline-derived CDR1 and CDR2 are SEHNR and FQNEAQ (reference sequence). The CDR3 is 14 residues long. Trimming cost V 6 bases and J 4 bases; bases outside gene matches: 5. The CDR3 DNA follows: TGTGCCAGCAGTCCCGGGACAGTTAATGAAAAACTGTTTTTT. This sequence encodes CASSPGTVNEKLFF.

The rearrangement uses TRBV3-1 (or the pseudogene TRBV3-2) and TRBJ1-2; D gene ambiguous. Trimming took 4 bases from V and 7 from J, leaving 22 bases between them. CDR1 is LGHDT, CDR2 YNNKEL, per germline (reference sequence). The CDR3 extends over 16 amino acids. CDR3 DNA sequence: TGTGCCAGCAGCCTGAAAGGTTCTGGGTTAGGCGGTGGCTACACCTTC. As protein: CASSLKGSGLGGGYTF.

This clone was observed a few times. This chain connects TRBV23-1 to TRBJ2-1; 10 nucleotides line up with TRBD2. TRBV23-1 has ORF status, its function being uncertain. The CDR3 spans 18 residues. The ends lost 4 bases at V and 2 bases at J; junction bases unmatched: 11. The CDR3 DNA reads TGCGCCAGCAGTCGCGGACTAGCGGAGACAGGGACCTACAATGAGCAGTTCTTC. Its translation is CASSRGLAETGTYNEQFF.

V and J are TRBV5-5 and TRBJ2-7; weak D call: TRBD1 (5 bases). Germline-derived CDR1 and CDR2 are SGHKS and YYEKEE (reference sequence). There are 12 residues in the CDR3. The V end lost 4 bases, the J end lost 7 bases, and 12 bases lay between the germline ends. The CDR3 DNA reads TGTGCCAGCAGCGGGGCAGGGCGAGAGCAGTACGTC. It is translated as CASSGAGREQYV.

The rearrangement links TRBV7-8 to TRBJ2-7, with 7 nucleotides matching TRBD2. Losses at the gene ends were 5 bases for V and 6 bases for J; bases not matched to a gene: 10. The CDR3 runs 14 residues. Germline V lookup: CDR1 SGHVS, CDR2 FQNEAQ. This CDR3 is CASSPQRLAGEQYV. The CDR3 bases are TGTGCCAGCAGCCCCCAACGACTAGCAGGCGAGCAGTACGTC.

The rearrangement uses TRBV3-1 (or the pseudogene TRBV3-2) and TRBJ2-1, with 7 bases identical to TRBD1. The CDR3 consists of 15 residues. Germline V gene lookup returns CDR1 LGHDT and CDR2 YNNKEL (reference sequence). The junction had 13 bases not matched to a gene; V was cut back by 4 bases and J by 10 bases. The CDR3, as DNA: TGTGCCAGCAGCCTTGTGGGACAGCCATTTCGCGAGCAGTTCTTC. Its protein is CASSLVGQPFREQFF.

The CDR3 region has the DNA TGTGCCAGCAGTGAATCGGCAGGCAGTCCCCACGAGCAGTACTTC. This sequence encodes CASSESAGSPHEQYF. This rearrangement joins TRBV25-1 to TRBJ2-7; D is ambiguous. Looked up from germline, CDR1 is MGHDK and CDR2 is SYGVNS. The CDR3 spans 15 residues. Trimming took off 1 base at V and 5 bases at J, with 15 bases between the two ends.

The gene calls are TRBV4-1 and TRBJ1-1; D remains ambiguous. This CDR3 has 13 residues. Trimming pared 3 bases from V and 0 bases from J, leaving 5 bases between. Germline-derived CDR1 and CDR2 are MGHRA and YSYEKL. DNA for the CDR3: TGCGCCAGCAGCCAGGAGTTGAACACTGAAGCTTTCTTT. This sequence encodes CASSQELNTEAFF.

The CDR3 is CAIRPDTSGGTDTQYF. The CDR3 nucleotides read TGTGCCATCAGGCCGGATACTAGCGGGGGCACAGATACGCAGTATTTT. This chain joins TRBV10-3 and TRBJ2-3; 10 bases line up with TRBD2. The V gene end was trimmed by 6 bases and the J gene end by 1 base; junction bases not matched to a gene: 7. The CDR3 contains 16 residues. CDR1 is ENHRY, CDR2 SYGVKD, per germline.

This rearrangement joins TRBV11-2 to TRBJ2-7, with TRBD2 as a possible D gene (6 bases). The germline V gene encodes CDR1 SGHAT and CDR2 FQNNGV. V dropped 5 bases and J dropped 7 bases, with 21 bases sitting between them. This CDR3 is 15 amino acids long. CDR3 nucleotides: TGTGCCAGCAGCCCCCCCGCGGGGTCCCCGGGGGAGCAGTACTTC. Translation gives CASSPPAGSPGEQYF.